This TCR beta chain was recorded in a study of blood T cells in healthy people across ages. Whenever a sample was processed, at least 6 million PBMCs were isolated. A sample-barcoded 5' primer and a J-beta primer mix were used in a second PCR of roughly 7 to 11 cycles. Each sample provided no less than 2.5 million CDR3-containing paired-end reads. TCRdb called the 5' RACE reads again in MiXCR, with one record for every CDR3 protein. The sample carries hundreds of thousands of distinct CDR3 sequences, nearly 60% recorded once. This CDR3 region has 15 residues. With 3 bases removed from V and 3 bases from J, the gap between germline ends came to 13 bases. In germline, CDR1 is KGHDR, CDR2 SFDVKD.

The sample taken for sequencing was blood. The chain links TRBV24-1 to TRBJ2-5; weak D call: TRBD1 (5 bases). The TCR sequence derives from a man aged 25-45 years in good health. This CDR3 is CATSDPGHMKETQYF. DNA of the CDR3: TGTGCCACCAGTGATCCAGGACATATGAAAGAGACCCAGTACTTC.